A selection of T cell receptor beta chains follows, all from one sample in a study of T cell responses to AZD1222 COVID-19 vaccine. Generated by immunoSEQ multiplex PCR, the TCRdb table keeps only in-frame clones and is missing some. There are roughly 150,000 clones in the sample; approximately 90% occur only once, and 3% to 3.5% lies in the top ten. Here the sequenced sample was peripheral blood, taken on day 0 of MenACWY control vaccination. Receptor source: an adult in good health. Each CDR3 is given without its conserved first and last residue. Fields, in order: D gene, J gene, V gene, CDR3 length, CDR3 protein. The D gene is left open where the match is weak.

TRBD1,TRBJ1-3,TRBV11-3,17,ASSLGPGQGSQERNTIY
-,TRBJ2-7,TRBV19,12,ASSISLTGYEQY
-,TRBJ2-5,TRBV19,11,ASSYGFQETQY
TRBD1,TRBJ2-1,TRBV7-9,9,ASSSDRVQF
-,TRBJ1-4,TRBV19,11,ASSITDPQKLF
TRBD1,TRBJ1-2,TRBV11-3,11,ASSLPGGDGYT
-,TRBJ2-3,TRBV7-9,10,ASSRITDTQY
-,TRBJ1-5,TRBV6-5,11,ASSWQRGQPQH
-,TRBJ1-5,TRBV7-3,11,ASSPGPGQPQH
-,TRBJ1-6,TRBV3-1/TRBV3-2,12,ASSQADENSPLH
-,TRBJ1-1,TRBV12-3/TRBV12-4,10,ASSFSGSEAF
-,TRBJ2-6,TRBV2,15,ASSAPGRGAGANVLT
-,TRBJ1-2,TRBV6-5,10,ASRLSGFGYT
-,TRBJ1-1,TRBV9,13,ASSVGTAGGTEAF
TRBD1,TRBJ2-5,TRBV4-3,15,ASSQAWRDRGGETQY
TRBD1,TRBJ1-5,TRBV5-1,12,ASSPGQPNQPQH
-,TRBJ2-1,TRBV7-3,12,ASSAGDSYNEQF
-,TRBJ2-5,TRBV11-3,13,ASSRGTGSQETQY
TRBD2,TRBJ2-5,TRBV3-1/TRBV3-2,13,ASRMTSGVQETQY
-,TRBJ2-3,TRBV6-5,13,ASSYKGSFTDTQY
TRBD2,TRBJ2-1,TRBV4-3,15,ASSSHPNGGTYNEQF
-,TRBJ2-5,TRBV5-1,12,ASSLDSGQETQY
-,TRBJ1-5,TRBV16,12,ASSQKNSNQPQH
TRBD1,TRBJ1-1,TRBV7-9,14,ASSQTGEIWYTEAF
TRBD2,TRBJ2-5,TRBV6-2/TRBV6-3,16,ASSYSRPSGRAGETQY
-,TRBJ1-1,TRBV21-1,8,ASSQRQAF
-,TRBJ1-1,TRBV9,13,ASSVDAGVNTEAF
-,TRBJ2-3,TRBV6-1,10,ASSENRDTQY
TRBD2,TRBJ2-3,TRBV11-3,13,ASSLLAGVSDTQY
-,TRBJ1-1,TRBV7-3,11,ASSATVNTEAF
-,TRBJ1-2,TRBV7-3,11,ASSLDRAYGYT
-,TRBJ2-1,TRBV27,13,ASSSYRARVNEQF
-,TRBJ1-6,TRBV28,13,ASSLGGFANSPLH
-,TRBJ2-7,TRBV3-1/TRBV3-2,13,ASSQGWRSSYEQY
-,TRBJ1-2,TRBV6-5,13,ASSYSVDPNYGYT
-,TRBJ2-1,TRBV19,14,ASSIDPRAGYNEQF